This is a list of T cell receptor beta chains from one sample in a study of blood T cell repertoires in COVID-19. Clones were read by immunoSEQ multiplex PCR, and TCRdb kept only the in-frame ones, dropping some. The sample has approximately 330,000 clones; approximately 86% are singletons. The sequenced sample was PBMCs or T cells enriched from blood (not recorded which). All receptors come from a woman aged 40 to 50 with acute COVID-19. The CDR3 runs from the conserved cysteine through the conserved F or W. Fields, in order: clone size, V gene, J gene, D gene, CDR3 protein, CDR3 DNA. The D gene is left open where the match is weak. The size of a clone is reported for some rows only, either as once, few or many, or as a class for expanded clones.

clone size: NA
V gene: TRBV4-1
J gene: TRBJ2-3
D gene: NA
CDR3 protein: CASSQGLWRTDTQYF
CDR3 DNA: TGCGCCAGCAGCCAAGGACTCTGGAGAACAGATACGCAGTATTTT

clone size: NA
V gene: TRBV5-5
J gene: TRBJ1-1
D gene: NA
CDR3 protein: CASSLLNRNTEAFF
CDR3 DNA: TGTGCCAGCAGCCTACTGAACCGGAACACTGAAGCTTTCTTT

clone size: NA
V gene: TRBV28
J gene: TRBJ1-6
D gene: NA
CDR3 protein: CASSPAPLGFNSPLHF
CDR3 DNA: TGTGCCAGCAGCCCGGCCCCCCTAGGTTTTAATTCACCCCTCCACTTT

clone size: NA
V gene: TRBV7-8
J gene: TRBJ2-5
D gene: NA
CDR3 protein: CASSLVASQETQYF
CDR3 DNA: TGTGCCAGCAGCTTAGTGGCCAGCCAAGAGACCCAGTACTTC

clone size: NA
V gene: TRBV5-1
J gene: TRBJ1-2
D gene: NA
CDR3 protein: CASSLDGTRGADNYGYTF
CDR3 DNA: TGCGCCAGCAGCTTGGACGGAACCCGGGGGGCTGATAACTATGGCTACACCTTC

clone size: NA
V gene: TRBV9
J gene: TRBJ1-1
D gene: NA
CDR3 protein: CASSVYSGAEAFF
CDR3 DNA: TGTGCCAGCAGCGTTTATTCGGGGGCTGAAGCTTTCTTT

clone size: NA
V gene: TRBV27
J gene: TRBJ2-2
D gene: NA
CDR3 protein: CASRTIAGWITGELFF
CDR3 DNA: TGTGCCAGCAGGACGATTGCAGGGTGGATCACCGGGGAGCTGTTTTTT

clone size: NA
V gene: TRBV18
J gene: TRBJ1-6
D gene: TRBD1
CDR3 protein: CASSPFTGQGNSPLHF
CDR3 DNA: TGTGCCAGCTCACCATTTACAGGACAGGGGAATTCACCCCTCCACTTT

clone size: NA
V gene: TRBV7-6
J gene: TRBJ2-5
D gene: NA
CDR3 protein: CASSPVGLQETQYF
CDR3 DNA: TGTGCCAGCAGCCCAGTCGGACTGCAAGAGACCCAGTACTTC

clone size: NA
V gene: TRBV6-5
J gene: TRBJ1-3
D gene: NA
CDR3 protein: CATRTVGNTIYF
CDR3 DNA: TGTGCCACAAGGACAGTGGGAAACACCATATATTTT

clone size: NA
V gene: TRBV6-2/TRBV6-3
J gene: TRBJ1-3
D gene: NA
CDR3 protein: CASSYSSGDHGNTIYF
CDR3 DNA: TGTGCCAGCAGTTACTCATCAGGGGACCATGGAAACACCATATATTTT

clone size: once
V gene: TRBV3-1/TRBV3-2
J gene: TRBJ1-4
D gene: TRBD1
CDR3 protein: CASSHRDRAGPNEKLFF
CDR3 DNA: TGTGCCAGCAGCCACCGGGACAGGGCTGGGCCTAATGAAAAACTGTTTTTT

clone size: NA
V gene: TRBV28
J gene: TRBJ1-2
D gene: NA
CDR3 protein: CAQGGSHGYTF
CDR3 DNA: TGTGCCCAAGGGGGTTCCCATGGCTACACCTTC

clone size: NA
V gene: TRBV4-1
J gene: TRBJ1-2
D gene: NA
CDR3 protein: CASSQEWQGDGYTF
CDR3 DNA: TGCGCCAGCAGCCAAGAGTGGCAGGGTGACGGCTACACCTTC

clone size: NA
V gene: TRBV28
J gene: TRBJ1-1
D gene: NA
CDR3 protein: CASSFARATEAFF
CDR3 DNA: TGTGCCAGCAGTTTTGCCAGGGCCACTGAAGCTTTCTTT

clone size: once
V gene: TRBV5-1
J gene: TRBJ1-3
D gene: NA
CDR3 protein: CASSLGSSGNTIYF
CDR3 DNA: TGCGCCAGCAGCTTGGGCAGCTCTGGAAACACCATATATTTT

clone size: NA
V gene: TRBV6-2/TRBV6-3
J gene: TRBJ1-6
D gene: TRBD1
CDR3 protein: CASSYSGTGVYSSYNSPLHF
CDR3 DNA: TGTGCCAGCAGTTACTCGGGGACAGGGGTCTACAGCTCCTATAATTCACCCCTCCACTTT

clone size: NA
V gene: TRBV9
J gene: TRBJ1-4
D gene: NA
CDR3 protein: CASSPNPGGTNEKLFF
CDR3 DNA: TGTGCCAGCAGCCCTAACCCGGGGGGAACTAATGAAAAACTGTTTTTT

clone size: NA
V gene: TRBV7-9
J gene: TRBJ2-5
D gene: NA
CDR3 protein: CASSPHSLQETQYF
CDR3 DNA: TGTGCCAGCAGCCCTCACTCTCTCCAAGAGACCCAGTACTTC

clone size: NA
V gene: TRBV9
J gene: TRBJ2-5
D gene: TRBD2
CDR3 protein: CASSVAGSGEGETQYF
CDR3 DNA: TGTGCCAGCAGCGTAGCGGGTAGCGGGGAGGGGGAGACCCAGTACTTC

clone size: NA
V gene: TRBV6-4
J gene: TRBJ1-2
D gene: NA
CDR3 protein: CASRADKNYGYTF
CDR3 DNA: TGTGCCAGCAGGGCGGACAAAAACTATGGCTACACCTTC

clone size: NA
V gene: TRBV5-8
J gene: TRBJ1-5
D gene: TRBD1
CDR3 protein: CASSTGQTHSNQPQHF
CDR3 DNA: TGTGCCAGCAGCACGGGACAGACCCATAGCAATCAGCCCCAGCATTTT

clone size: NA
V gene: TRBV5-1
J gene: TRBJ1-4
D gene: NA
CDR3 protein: CASSLGSGGNEKLFF
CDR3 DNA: TGCGCCAGCAGCTTGGGTTCCGGGGGGAATGAAAAACTGTTTTTT

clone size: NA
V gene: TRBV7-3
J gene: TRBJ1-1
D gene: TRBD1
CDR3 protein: CASSSNRGTEAFF
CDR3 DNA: TGTGCCAGCAGCTCCAACAGGGGCACTGAAGCTTTCTTT